These 18 T cell receptor beta chains came from one sample sequenced in a study of CD8 T cells in ankylosing spondylitis. Regarding the study as a whole: A TCR beta motif made of about eight highly homologous variants seemed typical of ankylosing spondylitis blood.

These receptors have no known antigen. TCRdb recomputed calls from the 5' RACE reads with MiXCR, one row per CDR3 protein. Of around 490,000 distinct CDR3 sequences in the sample, approximately 5% were seen once. The sample taken for sequencing was blood, either unsorted or a sorted T cell fraction (not recorded which). These receptors all stem from a male donor with ankylosing spondylitis.

This clonotype has a count of ten or more. The V and J genes are TRBV10-3 and TRBJ1-1; D is perhaps TRBD1 (5 bases). The germline V and J ends were trimmed by 6 bases and 1 base, with 12 bases remaining between them. The CDR3 has 14 residues. The V gene's germline CDR1 is ENHRY and CDR2 SYGVKD. CDR3 in amino acids: CAISGPRGNTEAFF. CDR3 bases: TGTGCCATCAGCGGACCGAGGGGGAACACTGAAGCTTTCTTT.

This chain uses TRBV6-2 or TRBV6-3 with TRBJ1-5; D remains ambiguous. V lost 1 base to trimming and J lost 3 bases, with 13 bases between them. The CDR3 runs to 16 residues. Germline V gene data show CDR1 as MNHEY and CDR2 as SVGEGT. CDR3 bases: TGTGCCAGCAGTTACTTTGATGTCGGTTCCAATCAGCCCCAGCATTTT. It is translated as CASSYFDVGSNQPQHF.

The table lists this clonotype with many counts. The gene calls are TRBV7-2 and TRBJ1-5; tentatively, D is TRBD1 (5 bases). This CDR3 region has 15 residues. Trimming removed 2 bases at V and 3 bases at J, with 11 bases between. Germline lookup yields CDR1 SGHTA and CDR2 FQGNSA. The CDR3 loop reads CASSLNRQTNQPQHF. Written as DNA, the CDR3 is TGTGCCAGCAGCTTAAATAGACAGACCAATCAGCCCCAGCATTTT.

Only a few counts were recorded for this clonotype. The chain carries TRBV10-3 and TRBJ2-3; 8 bases line up with TRBD1. Germline V lookup: CDR1 ENHRY, CDR2 SYGVKD. This CDR3 contains 14 residues. J was trimmed by 6 bases and V by 4 bases; bases with no gene match: 6. In nucleotides, the CDR3 is TGTGCCATCAGTGCCTCCCAGGGGGCTGATACGCAGTATTTT. Residues: CAISASQGADTQYF.

This clonotype was seen at least ten times. CDR3 residues: CASSETGQGAGQPQHF. The CDR3 coding sequence is TGTGCCAGCAGCGAGACAGGACAGGGGGCCGGTCAGCCCCAGCATTTT. This chain uses TRBV5-6 with TRBJ1-5, with 11 nucleotides matching TRBD1. Per the germline V gene, CDR1 is SGHDT and CDR2 is YYEEEE. With 4 bases clipped from V and 6 bases from J, the junction kept 9 bases outside the gene matches. This CDR3 region has 16 residues. Variable domain in full (rest from reference TRBV5-6 and TRBJ1-5): DAGVTQSPTHLIKTRGQQVTLRCSPKSGHDTVSWYQQALGQGPQFIFQYYEEEERQRGNFPDRFSGHQFPNYSSELNVNALLLGDSALYLCASSETGQGAGQPQHFGDGTRLSIL.

This clonotype was seen at least ten times. The chain couples TRBV9 to TRBJ2-4; 13 bases map to TRBD2. This CDR3 is 18 amino acids long. Germline lookup yields CDR1 SGDLS and CDR2 YYNGEE. Germline trimming cut 4 bases from V and 0 bases from J; bases unmatched to any gene: 7. The CDR3 here is CASSPGTSGVLAKNIQYF. The CDR3 coding sequence is TGTGCCAGCAGCCCAGGGACTAGCGGGGTCCTAGCCAAAAACATTCAGTACTTC. The variable domain in full, completed from reference TRBV9 and TRBJ2-4, reads DSGVTQTPKHLITATGQRVTLRCSPRSGDLSVYWYQQSLDQGLQFLIQYYNGEERAKGNILERFSAQQFPDLHSELNLSSLELGDSALYFCASSPGTSGVLAKNIQYFGAGTRLSVL.

In this sample, this clonotype turned up many times. The chain carries TRBV20-1 and TRBJ2-5; tentative D call: TRBD2 (5 bases). Per germline, CDR1 DFQATT and CDR2 SNEGSKA (reference sequence). Trimming took off 0 bases at V and 5 bases at J, with 13 bases between the two ends. CDR3 size: 14 residues. The CDR3 coding sequence is TGCAGTGCTAGAGATCGCCGGGATTCGGAGACCCAGTACTTC. This gives the protein CSARDRRDSETQYF.

This clonotype has ten or more counts. The CDR3 reads CASSPGRGSGGVNEQFF. CDR3 in DNA: TGCGCCAGCAGCCCCGGCCGAGGTAGCGGGGGGGTGAATGAGCAGTTCTTC. The V call is TRBV4-3, the J call TRBJ2-1; TRBD2 aligns across 11 bases. There are 17 residues in the CDR3. Trimming at V came to 4 bases and at J to 7 bases, leaving 12 bases not matched to a gene. Looked up from germline, CDR1 is LGHNA and CDR2 is YSLEER.

This clonotype was counted ten times or more. The chain is built from TRBV7-2 and TRBJ2-1, with 7 nucleotides matching TRBD1. CDR1 SGHTA and CDR2 FQGNSA come from the germline V gene. This CDR3 spans 15 amino acids. J gave up 5 bases and V 5 bases, and 9 bases lay outside the gene matches. The CDR3 is CASSLGQSFNNEQFF. The CDR3 DNA sequence: TGTGCCAGCAGCCTGGGACAGTCATTCAACAATGAGCAGTTCTTC.

In its sample, this clonotype was seen many times. The chain recombines TRBV28 with TRBJ2-4; the D gene is possibly TRBD1 (6 bases). Between the trimmed V and J ends, which lost 4 bases and 0 bases, there was a span of 10 bases. Germline V gives CDR1 MDHEN, CDR2 SYDVKM. The length of the CDR3 is 15 residues. In DNA form, the CDR3 reads TGTGCCAGCAGTTCAGGGGAACGAGCCAAAAACATTCAGTACTTC. Translating gives CASSSGERAKNIQYF.

This clonotype was recorded at least ten times. The chain joins TRBV7-2 to TRBJ2-3; tentative D call: TRBD1 (6 bases). V lost 3 bases and J lost 5, with 15 bases in between. The CDR3 consists of 15 residues. Germline CDR1 and CDR2: SGHTA and FQGNSA. This chain's CDR3 is CASSFGVVGGDTQYF. CDR3 nucleotide sequence: TGTGCCAGCAGCTTCGGGGTCGTAGGGGGAGATACGCAGTATTTT. Looking up the rest from reference TRBV7-2 and TRBJ2-3 gives the full variable domain: GAGVSQSPSNKVTEKGKDVELRCDPISGHTALYWYRQSLGQGLEFLIYFQGNSAPDKSGLPSDRFSAERTGGSVSTLTIQRTQQEDSAVYLCASSFGVVGGDTQYFGPGTRLTVL.

The chain joins TRBV29-1 to TRBJ2-5; D unresolved. This CDR3 has 12 amino acids. Trimming left V 7 bases short and J 4 bases short, with 13 bases between. Germline V lookup: CDR1 SQVTM, CDR2 ANQGSEA. CDR3 bases: TGCAGCGCCCAAAAATCCACAGAGACCCAGTACTTC. Translated: CSAQKSTETQYF.

The chain uses TRBV12-3 or TRBV12-4 and TRBJ2-1, with a weak D call TRBD2 (6 bases). This CDR3 comprises 15 residues. Trimming took off 6 bases at V and 2 bases at J, with 14 bases between the two ends. CDR3 sequence: CASSDLAVPYNEQFF. Written as DNA, the CDR3 is TGTGCCAGCAGCGATTTAGCGGTTCCCTACAATGAGCAGTTCTTC.

The chain couples TRBV19 to TRBJ2-1, with 11 bases fitting TRBD2. This CDR3 has 15 amino acids. The germline V gene has CDR1 LNHDA and CDR2 SQIVND (reference sequence). Germline trimming cut 8 bases from V and 6 bases from J; bases unmatched to any gene: 9. CDR3 protein: CASALTSGVLNEQFF. CDR3 DNA: TGTGCCAGTGCCTTGACTAGCGGGGTCCTCAATGAGCAGTTCTTC.

This clonotype occurred many times. The rearrangement links TRBV4-3 to TRBJ2-4; 13 nucleotides match TRBD2. J gave up 8 bases and V 3 bases, and 13 bases lay outside the gene matches. The length of the CDR3 is 18 residues. Germline CDR1 reads LGHNA; CDR2 reads YSLEER. The DNA for the CDR3 is TGCGCCAGCAGCCAGAGAACCAGAGGACTAGCGGGAGCGCACATTCAGTACTTC. Amino acid sequence: CASSQRTRGLAGAHIQYF.

Ten or more counts support this clonotype. This chain uses TRBV20-1 with TRBJ1-6; D gene uncertain. The CDR3 has 13 residues. Germline CDR1 and CDR2: DFQATT and SNEGSKA (reference sequence). Trimming pared 2 bases from V and 9 bases from J, leaving 11 bases between. The CDR3 reads CSARTGLVSPLHF. CDR3 nucleotides: TGCAGTGCTAGAACGGGCCTCGTTTCACCCCTCCACTTT.

This clonotype was found many times. The V and J genes are TRBV7-2 and TRBJ1-2; the match to TRBD1 covers 7 bases. The ends lost 1 base at V and 7 bases at J; junction bases unmatched: 6. The CDR3 sequence is 14 residues long. Germline V gene sequence: CDR1 SGHTA, CDR2 FQGNSA. CDR3 DNA sequence: TGTGCCAGCAGCTTAGGAGATAGACAGGGTGGCTACACCTTC. It translates to CASSLGDRQGGYTF.

This clonotype was recorded at least ten times. This chain uses TRBV12-3 or TRBV12-4 with TRBJ1-5; 9 positions match TRBD1. V lost 5 bases and J lost 7; bases outside the gene matches: 9. CDR3 size: 15 residues. The CDR3 spells CASSALGQGRQPQHF. CDR3 DNA sequence: TGTGCCAGCAGTGCACTCGGACAGGGGAGACAGCCCCAGCATTTT.